This T cell receptor (beta chain) was obtained from a study of chemoradiotherapy in HPV16-positive cancers. For the study at large: Candidate HPV-specific clones and shared TCR motifs came from a couple of HPV16-positive patients. Broader study findings: Better recurrence-free survival went with HPV-responsive T-cell expansion in HPV16-positive patients. Candidate HPV-specific clones and E7-related TCR motifs grew in tumor during treatment.

The CDR3 has 14 residues. The germline V gene encodes CDR1 SEHNR and CDR2 FQNEAQ (reference sequence). J was trimmed by 5 bases and V by 5 bases; bases with no gene match: 8. As regards this clone: What it binds is not known.

Over chemoradiotherapy, repertoires were sampled more than once. This table comes from immunoSEQ multiplex PCR, and its TCRdb copy is limited to in-frame clones, with some not included. The sample carries 30,000 to 40,000 clones, 92% recorded once. This material consisted of blood, taken from a patient who underwent chemoradiotherapy. V is TRBV7-9 and J is TRBJ2-7; 8 bases are shared with TRBD1. This receptor was identified in a human donor with HPV-associated anogenital cancer. CDR3 sequence reads: CASSGSRGLDEQYF. For the CDR3, the DNA is TGTGCCAGCAGCGGATCCAGGGGGCTCGACGAGCAGTACTTC.